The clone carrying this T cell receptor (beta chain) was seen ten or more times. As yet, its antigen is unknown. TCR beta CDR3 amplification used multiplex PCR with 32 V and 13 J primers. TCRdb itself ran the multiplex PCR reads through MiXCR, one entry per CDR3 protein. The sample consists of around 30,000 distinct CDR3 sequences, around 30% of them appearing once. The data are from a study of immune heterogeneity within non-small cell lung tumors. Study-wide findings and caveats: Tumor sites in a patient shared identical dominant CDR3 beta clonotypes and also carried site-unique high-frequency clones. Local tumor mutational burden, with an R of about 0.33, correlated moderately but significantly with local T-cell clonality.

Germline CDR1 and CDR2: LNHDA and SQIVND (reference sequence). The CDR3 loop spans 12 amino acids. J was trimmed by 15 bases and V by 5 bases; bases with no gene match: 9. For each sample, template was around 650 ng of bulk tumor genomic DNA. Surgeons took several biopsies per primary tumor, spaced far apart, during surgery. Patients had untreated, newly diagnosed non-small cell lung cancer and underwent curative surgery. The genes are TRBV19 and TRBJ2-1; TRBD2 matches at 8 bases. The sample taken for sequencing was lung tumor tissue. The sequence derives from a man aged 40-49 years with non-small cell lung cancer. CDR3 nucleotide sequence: TGTGCCAGTAGTGGTGTTAGCGGGAAGAGGTTCTTC. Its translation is CASSGVSGKRFF.